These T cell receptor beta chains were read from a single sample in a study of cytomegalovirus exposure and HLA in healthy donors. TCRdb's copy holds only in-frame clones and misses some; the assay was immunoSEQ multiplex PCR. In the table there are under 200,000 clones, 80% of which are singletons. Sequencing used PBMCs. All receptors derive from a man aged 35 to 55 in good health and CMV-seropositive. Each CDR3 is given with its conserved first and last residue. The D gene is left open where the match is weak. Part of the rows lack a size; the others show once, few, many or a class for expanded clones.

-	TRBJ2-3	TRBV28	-	TGTGCCAGCAGTTTACCCGTTCCCTCTCCCCCAGATACGCAGTATTTT	CASSLPVPSPPDTQYF
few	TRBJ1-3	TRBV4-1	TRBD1	TGCGCCAGCAGCCAAGATCGGACAGGGTTTTTCACCATATATTTT	CASSQDRTGFFTIYF
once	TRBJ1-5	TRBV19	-	TGTGCCAGTAGTGGTACAGGAAATCAGCCCCAGCATTTT	CASSGTGNQPQHF
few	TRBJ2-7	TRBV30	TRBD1	TGTGCCTGGAGTTTTAAGGGGGCCTCCTACGAGCAGTACTTC	CAWSFKGASYEQYF
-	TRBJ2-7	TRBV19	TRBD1	TGTGCCACAGGGGGCGGCCTCTCGGGCGAGCAGTACTTC	CATGGGLSGEQYF
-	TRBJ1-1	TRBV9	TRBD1	TGTGCCAGCAGCTCTTCATCAGGGGGGGAAGCTTTCTTT	CASSSSSGGEAFF
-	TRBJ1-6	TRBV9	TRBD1	TGTGCCAGCAGCAGTGGGACAGCTTATAATTCACCCCTCCACTTT	CASSSGTAYNSPLHF
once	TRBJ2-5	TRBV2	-	TGTGCCAGCTCCACCCGCAGACAGGCCCATCAAGAGACCCAGTACTTC	CASSTRRQAHQETQYF
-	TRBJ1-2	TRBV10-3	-	TGTGCCATCAGTGCCGCCCCCTCGGGGACTGGAGGCTACACCTTC	CAISAAPSGTGGYTF
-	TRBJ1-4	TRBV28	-	TGTGCCAGCAGTTTGCCCCGGGAACAGAGTAATGAAAAACTGTTTTTT	CASSLPREQSNEKLFF
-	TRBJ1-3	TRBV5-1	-	TGCGCCAGCAGATCGGGACTGCCAAGCTCTGGAAACACCATATATTTT	CASRSGLPSSGNTIYF
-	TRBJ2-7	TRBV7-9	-	TGTTCCAGCAGCGCCAGGGCTTACGAGCAGTACTTC	CSSSARAYEQYF
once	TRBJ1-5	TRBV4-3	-	TGCGCCAGCAGCCAAGATGGCGGGGGCGATCAGCCCCAGCATTTT	CASSQDGGGDQPQHF
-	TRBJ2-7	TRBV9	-	TGTGCCAGCAGCGTCAGGGGCCTCAGGGCACAGTACTTC	CASSVRGLRAQYF
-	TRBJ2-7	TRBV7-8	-	TGTGCCAGCAGCTTAGGAGAGACAGCCCGCAGCTCCTACGAGCAGTACTTC	CASSLGETARSSYEQYF
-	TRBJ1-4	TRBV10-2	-	TGCGCCAGCAGTGACCCCGGGGCAGGCGGGAGGACTAATGAAAAACTGTTTTTT	CASSDPGAGGRTNEKLFF
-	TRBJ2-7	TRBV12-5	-	TGTGCTAGTGGTCCCTCGCGGGGGCGTACCTACGAGCAGTACTTC	CASGPSRGRTYEQYF
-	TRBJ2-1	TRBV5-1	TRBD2	TGCGCCAGCAGCTCATTGACTAGCGGGAGCTCCTACAATGAGCAGTTCTTC	CASSSLTSGSSYNEQFF
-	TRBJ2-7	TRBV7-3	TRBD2	TGTGCCAGCAGCGGACTAGCGGGGGGGCAGTACGAGCAGTACTTC	CASSGLAGGQYEQYF
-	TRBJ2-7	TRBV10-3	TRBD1	TGTGCCATCAGTGAGAGTACAGGGGCCTACGAGCAGTACTTC	CAISESTGAYEQYF
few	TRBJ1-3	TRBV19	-	TGTGCCTCCTCAACAGGGCCGGGTCTTGGCACCATATATTTT	CASSTGPGLGTIYF
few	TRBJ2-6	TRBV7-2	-	TGTGCCAGCAGCTTAACAGAGAGCTCTGGGGCCAACGTCCTGACTTTC	CASSLTESSGANVLTF
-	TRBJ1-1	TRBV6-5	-	TGTGCCAGCAGTGCTACAGTGAACACTGAAGCTTTCTTT	CASSATVNTEAFF
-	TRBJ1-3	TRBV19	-	TGTGCCAGTAGTTCATGGCTGGGAGAAGGAAACACCATATATTTT	CASSSWLGEGNTIYF
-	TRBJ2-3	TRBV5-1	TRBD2	TGCGCCAGCAGCTTGGAGGTGGGGGCGGGGGGACGCACAGATACGCAGTATTTT	CASSLEVGAGGRTDTQYF
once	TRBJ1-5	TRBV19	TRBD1	TGTGCCAGTAGTCCGGGACAGGGTGGGTATCAGCCCCAGCATTTT	CASSPGQGGYQPQHF
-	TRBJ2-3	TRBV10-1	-	TGCGCCAGCAGTGAGCCGGGGTCAGGGGTGGTGTCCTTT	CASSEPGSGVVSF
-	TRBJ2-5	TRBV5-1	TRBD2	TGCGCCAGCAGGTTAGCGGGGGAAGAGACCCAGTACTTC	CASRLAGEETQYF
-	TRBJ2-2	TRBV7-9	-	TGTGCCAGCAGCCCACGATGGACAACCGGGGAGCTGTTTTTT	CASSPRWTTGELFF
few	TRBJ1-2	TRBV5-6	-	TGTGCCAGCAGCTTGTACGGGGAGAGGGGCTACACCTTC	CASSLYGERGYTF
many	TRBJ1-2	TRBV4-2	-	TGTGCCAGCAGCCCACGGGGGGGCCCGCCAAGTTATGGCTACACCTTC	CASSPRGGPPSYGYTF
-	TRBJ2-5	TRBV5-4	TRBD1	TGTGCCAGCAGCGTGGGGGACAGGGGGGGGGAGACCCAGTACTTC	CASSVGDRGGETQYF
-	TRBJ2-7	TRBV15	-	TGTGCCACCAGCAGAGATCTGCGGCGCGAGCAGTACTTC	CATSRDLRREQYF
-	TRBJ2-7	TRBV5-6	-	TGTGCCAGCAGCCGGGGGGCCGGCCTCCGCTCCTACGAGCAGTACTTC	CASSRGAGLRSYEQYF
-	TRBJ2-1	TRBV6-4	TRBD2	TGTGCCAGCGCCCTAGGCCCGGGGGGTCTCAATGAGCAGTTCTTC	CASALGPGGLNEQFF
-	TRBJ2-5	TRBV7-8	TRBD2	TGTGCCAGCTTTACTGCGGGGGAAGTCGATGAGACCCAGTACTTC	CASFTAGEVDETQYF
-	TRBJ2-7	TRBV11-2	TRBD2	TGTGCCAGCAGCGCAGGAGGGCGGCTAGCGGGAAACCTGCAGTACTTC	CASSAGGRLAGNLQYF
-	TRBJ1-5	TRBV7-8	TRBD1	TGTGCCAGCAGCCCTGGGACAGTGCTGGACTATAGCAATCAGCCCCAGCATTTT	CASSPGTVLDYSNQPQHF
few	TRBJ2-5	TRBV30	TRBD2	TGTGCCTGGATGTTAGGCGGGGGGCAAGAGACCCAGTACTTC	CAWMLGGGQETQYF
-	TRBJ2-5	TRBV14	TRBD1	TGTGCCAGCAGCCAAGATCTTGACAGGGAGAAGGAGACCCAGTACTTC	CASSQDLDREKETQYF
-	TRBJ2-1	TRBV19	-	TGTGCCAGTAGTAAGGCCAGGGGCTACAATGAGCAGTTCTTC	CASSKARGYNEQFF
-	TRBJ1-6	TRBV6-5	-	TGTGCCAGCAGTTCCTCCGTGAATTCACCCCTCCACTTT	CASSSSVNSPLHF
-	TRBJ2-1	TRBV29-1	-	TGCAGCGTTGCTAGTTACAATGAGCAGTTCTTC	CSVASYNEQFF
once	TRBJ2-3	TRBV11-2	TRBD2	TGTGCCAGCAGGATGTGGGGGGGAGCGACAGATACGCAGTATTTT	CASRMWGGATDTQYF
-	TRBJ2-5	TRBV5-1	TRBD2	TGCGCCAGCAGCTTATGGGGGAGGGAGGCTCAAGAGACCCAGTACTTC	CASSLWGREAQETQYF
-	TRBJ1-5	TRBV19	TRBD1	TGTGCCAGTAGTCCGCAGGGGACAGGGGGCAATCAGCCCCAGCATTTT	CASSPQGTGGNQPQHF
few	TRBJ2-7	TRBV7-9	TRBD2	TGTGCCAGCAGCTTGACGGGAGGGTTCGAGCAGTACTTC	CASSLTGGFEQYF
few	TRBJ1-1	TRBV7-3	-	TGTGCCAGCAGCTTAGACGGGTCACCTAACACTGAAGCTTTCTTT	CASSLDGSPNTEAFF
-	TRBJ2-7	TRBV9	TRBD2	TGTGCCAGCAGCGTAGGGGGGCGGGGGGGCCACGAGCAGTACTTC	CASSVGGRGGHEQYF
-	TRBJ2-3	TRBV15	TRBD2	TGTGCCACCAGCGAACGACTAGCGGGGGGCACAGATACGCAGTATTTT	CATSERLAGGTDTQYF
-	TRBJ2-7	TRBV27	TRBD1	TGTGCCAGCAGTCCTACAGGGGTCCACGAGCAGTACTTC	CASSPTGVHEQYF
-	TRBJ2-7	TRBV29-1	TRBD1	TGCAGCTCATGGGGGTCCAGGGGGCGCTTGAACGAGCAGTACTTC	CSSWGSRGRLNEQYF
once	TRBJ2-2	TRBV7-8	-	TGTGCCAGCAGCTTATTGGTAGGAGGCACCGGGGAGCTGTTTTTT	CASSLLVGGTGELFF
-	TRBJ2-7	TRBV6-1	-	TGTGCCAGCAGTGAATTATTGAGGCGGGGCTACTCCTACGAGCAGTACTTC	CASSELLRRGYSYEQYF
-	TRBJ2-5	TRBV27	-	TGTGCCAGCAGCGAGGGGGTAGGGACCGGGGAGACCCAGTACTTC	CASSEGVGTGETQYF
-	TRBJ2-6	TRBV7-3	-	TGTGCCAGCAGCTCAGACGGAGGCCAGGCCAACGTCCTGACTTTC	CASSSDGGQANVLTF
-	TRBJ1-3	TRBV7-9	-	TGTGCCAGCAGCTTAGATCCGGCGGACTCTGGAAACACCATATATTTT	CASSLDPADSGNTIYF
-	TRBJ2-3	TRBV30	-	TGTGCCTGGAGGTCAGGCGGGGGCACAGATACGCAGTATTTT	CAWRSGGGTDTQYF